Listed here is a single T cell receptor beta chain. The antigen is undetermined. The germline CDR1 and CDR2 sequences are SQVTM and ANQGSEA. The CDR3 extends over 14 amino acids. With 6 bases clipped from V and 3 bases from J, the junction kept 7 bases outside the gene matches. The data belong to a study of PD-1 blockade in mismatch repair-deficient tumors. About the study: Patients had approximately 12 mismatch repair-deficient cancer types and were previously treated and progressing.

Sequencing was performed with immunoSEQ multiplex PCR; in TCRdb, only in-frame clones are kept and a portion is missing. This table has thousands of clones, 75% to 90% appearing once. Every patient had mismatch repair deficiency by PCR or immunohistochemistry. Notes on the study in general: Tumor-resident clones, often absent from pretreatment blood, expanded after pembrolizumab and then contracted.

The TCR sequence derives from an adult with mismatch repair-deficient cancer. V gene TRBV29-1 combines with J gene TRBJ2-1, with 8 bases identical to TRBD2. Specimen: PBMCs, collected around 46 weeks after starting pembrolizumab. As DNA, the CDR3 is TGCAGCGTGAGGAGCGGGAGAGGCTACAATGAGCAGTTCTTC. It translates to CSVRSGRGYNEQFF.